This T cell receptor (beta chain) is drawn from a study of blood T cell repertoires in COVID-19. The table came from immunoSEQ multiplex PCR; TCRdb's copy has only in-frame clones and leaves some out. The top ten hold 5% of the sample, which has 110,000 to 150,000 clones, 70% to 90% seen once. CDR3 size: 13 residues. With V trimmed by 3 bases and J by 11 bases, 8 bases remained unmatched. Germline lookup yields CDR1 SGHTA and CDR2 FQGNSA. The chain has TRBV7-2 and TRBJ2-3; 7 positions match TRBD1. Sequencing input: peripheral blood. The source is a woman between 45 and 60 years old with acute or convalescent COVID-19. CDR3: CASSFPLGTEQYF. CDR3 sequence (DNA): TGTGCCAGCAGCTTTCCGCTTGGGACAGAGCAGTATTTT.